In its sample, the clone carrying this TCR beta chain was seen many times. The CDR3 spans 14 residues. Germline CDR1 is SGDLS and CDR2 is YYNGEE. Trimming removed 2 bases from V and 2 bases from J; junction bases left unmatched: 1. A single record per CDR3 protein comes from TCRdb applying MiXCR to the 5' RACE reads. The sample holds tens of thousands of distinct CDR3 sequences, around 5.2% seen once. This sample was taken from a study of CD8 T cells in ankylosing spondylitis. Sequencing was done on a sample of blood, either unsorted or a sorted T cell fraction (not recorded which). The sequence derives from a female donor with ankylosing spondylitis or in good health (not recorded which). The rearrangement joins TRBV9 to TRBJ2-7, with 10 bases fitting TRBD1. The DNA for the CDR3 is TGTGCCAGCAGCGTCGGACAGGGGGCCTACGAGCAGTACTTC. As protein: CASSVGQGAYEQYF.